This T cell receptor (beta chain) emerged from a study of cytomegalovirus exposure and HLA in healthy donors (dated by TCRdb to the late 2010s). The study in broad terms: The 666 repertoires of the first cohort and the approximately 110 validation repertoires were produced on the same platform, according to a later analysis. The study was designed to test whether signatures of past pathogen exposure could be identified by cataloging public T cell receptors. A separate validation cohort of 100 to 150 different subjects was used in addition to the roughly 700-subject first cohort. To predict cytomegalovirus infection status, the study combined high-throughput TCR immunosequencing, statistical association of individual TCRs with disease status, and machine learning.

Libraries were prepared through the immunoSEQ multiplex PCR assay. On the authors' methods: A statistical classification framework was developed to diagnose cytomegalovirus status using the catalog of TCR beta chain sequences. The immuneACCESS repertoire file appears here via TCRdb, limited to in-frame rearrangements. These files lack a portion of the clones; in checked studies, under half of the deficit traces to unresolved V genes, and the cause of the others is not known. V, J and clone size are taken as reported in that table, and D and trimming were inferred from the DNA itself. Recorded for this sample are about 120,000 clones; around 88% of them occurred a single time. Of the sample, roughly 5.3% is held by the ten largest clones. As to this clone: Its specific antigen is unknown. No clone much larger than this one lies a single base away; base qualities are absent.

Donors formed part of the validation cohort, which comprised 120 subjects and was distinct from the first cohort of 690 or so subjects. The germline V gene (reference sequence) sets CDR1 to SEHNR and CDR2 to FQNEAQ. V drops 2 bases and J drops 6 bases, leaving 7 bases in between. The CDR3 has 12 amino acids, counting the end cysteine and phenylalanine. The CDR3 DNA has 36 bases and is translated from base 1. Study-wide findings and limitations: Most TCR sequences were observed very rarely across donors, whereas some public TCRs were present in many individuals. A later analysis found that TCRs clustered in the first cohort also tended to co-occur in the 120 validation repertoires, with approximately 93% of cluster scores above 0. In vitro tests confirmed that a few of the cytomegalovirus-associated TCR beta chains recognize cytomegalovirus antigens. All 120 or so repertoires were used to score co-occurrence in the validation cohort in a later analysis, because that analysis had no HLA typing for the cohort. The classifier was reported to diagnose cytomegalovirus status with high specificity and sensitivity in both the original and validation cohorts. The authors suggested that the approach could potentially be extended to other disease states and immunological phenotypes. A total of roughly 160 TCR beta chains were listed by the study as associated with cytomegalovirus.

The sequence was obtained from a man between 18 and 29 years old in good health and CMV-seronegative. Specimen: PBMCs. Rearrangement joined TRBV7-9 to TRBJ1-1; matching of 6 bases hints at TRBD1 as the D gene. The CDR3 protein is CASSLRQAEAFF. In nucleotides, the sequence is TGTGCCAGCAGCTTACGACAGGCTGAAGCTTTCTTT.